These T cell receptor beta chains were read from a single sample in a study of blood T cell repertoires in COVID-19. Only in-frame clones appear in the TCRdb table, and some are missing; sequencing was by immunoSEQ multiplex PCR. This table has approximately 68,000 clones, approximately 85% appearing once. Source material: peripheral blood. The receptors were sampled from a woman aged 80 or over with active or convalescent COVID-19. Both conserved end residues are part of each CDR3. Each record gives: D gene, J gene, V gene, clone size, CDR3 DNA, CDR3 protein. The D gene is left open where the match is weak. Clone size is not always given. Where it is, it says once, few, many or a class for expanded clones.

NA	TRBJ2-7	TRBV12-3/TRBV12-4	NA	TGTGCCAGCAGACAGGGCAGCTCCTACGAGCAGTACTTC	CASRQGSSYEQYF
NA	TRBJ1-1	TRBV7-9	NA	TGTGCCAGCAGCCCCCAACAGGCCTGGGGCACTGAAGCTTTCTTT	CASSPQQAWGTEAFF
TRBD1	TRBJ2-5	TRBV19	once	TGTGCCAGTAGTGTTGGGACAGGGGGCGCCTGGCAGGAGACCCAGTACTTC	CASSVGTGGAWQETQYF
NA	TRBJ1-2	TRBV5-6	NA	TGTGCCAGCAGCCGAGACATGAGCTATGGCTACACCTTC	CASSRDMSYGYTF
TRBD2	TRBJ2-7	TRBV4-3	few	TGCGCCAGCAGCCAAGATTTCACAGGGACTAGCGGGGACTACGAGCAGTACTTC	CASSQDFTGTSGDYEQYF
TRBD1	TRBJ2-5	TRBV2	NA	TGTGCCAGCAGTATGGACAGGGGAACTCAAGAGACCCAGTACTTC	CASSMDRGTQETQYF
TRBD1	TRBJ1-2	TRBV5-6	few	TGTGCCACGATGACAGGGGGCCGAGGCTATGGCTACACCTTC	CATMTGGRGYGYTF
NA	TRBJ2-3	TRBV18	NA	TGTGCCAGCTCACCGGACGTAGGGGCAGATACGCAGTATTTT	CASSPDVGADTQYF
TRBD1	TRBJ1-1	TRBV4-1	NA	TGCGCCAGCAGCCAAAAGACAGGGCTAAACACTGAAGCTTTCTTT	CASSQKTGLNTEAFF
NA	TRBJ1-2	TRBV2	once	TGTGCCAGCAGTGGCACAGGATCTTATAATGGCTACACCTTC	CASSGTGSYNGYTF
TRBD2	TRBJ2-1	TRBV3-1/TRBV3-2	NA	TGTGCCAGCAGCAGAGGACTAGCGGGGGGTGCGGGTGAGCAGTTCTTC	CASSRGLAGGAGEQFF
NA	TRBJ2-5	TRBV7-2	NA	TGTGCCAGCAGAGAGCGTCGGGGAGAGACCCAGTACTTC	CASRERRGETQYF
NA	TRBJ1-1	TRBV7-9	NA	TGTGCCAGCAGCCCAGGAATAACTGAAGCTTTCTTT	CASSPGITEAFF
TRBD1	TRBJ2-3	TRBV6-1	NA	TGTGCCAGCAGTGATAGTGGGACAGGGTCAGATACGCAGTATTTT	CASSDSGTGSDTQYF
TRBD1	TRBJ1-1	TRBV19	NA	TGTGCCAGCCAAATGAACAGGGGGTCTTCTGAAGCTTTCTTT	CASQMNRGSSEAFF
NA	TRBJ1-5	TRBV27	NA	TGTGCCAGCAGTTTGGAGTGGTTGCAGCCCCAGCATTTT	CASSLEWLQPQHF
TRBD1	TRBJ2-7	TRBV6-5	NA	TGTGCCAGCAGCGGACAGGGATGGTTCGACTACGAGCAGTACTTC	CASSGQGWFDYEQYF
TRBD1	TRBJ1-1	TRBV18	NA	TGTGCCAGCTCACCGGGACAGGGGACGAACACTGAAGCTTTCTTT	CASSPGQGTNTEAFF
NA	TRBJ1-5	TRBV5-8	NA	TGTGCCAGCAGCCCCGACAGTAATCAGCCCCAGCATTTT	CASSPDSNQPQHF
TRBD2	TRBJ2-2	TRBV2	NA	TGTGCCAGCAGTGAATTCTCTAATAGGCTAGCGGGGGCTGGGGAGCTGTTTTTT	CASSEFSNRLAGAGELFF
NA	TRBJ1-1	TRBV5-6	NA	TGTGCCAGCAGCTTGTTAAGGGGGATGAACACTGAAGCTTTCTTT	CASSLLRGMNTEAFF
NA	TRBJ2-5	TRBV7-3	NA	TGTGCCAGCAGCTTAAGCGGGGTATCGGGAGAGACCCAGTACTTC	CASSLSGVSGETQYF
NA	TRBJ2-4	TRBV3-1/TRBV3-2	few	TGTGCCAGCAGCCTCTCAGAAAACATTCAGTACTTC	CASSLSENIQYF
NA	TRBJ1-2	TRBV2	few	TGTGCCAGCAGTGAAACAGAATTCTATGGCTACACCTTC	CASSETEFYGYTF
NA	TRBJ2-3	TRBV7-9	NA	TGTGCCAGCAGCCGACCTAGCGCCCCTACGCAGTATTTT	CASSRPSAPTQYF
NA	TRBJ2-3	TRBV7-3	NA	TGTGCCAGCAGCTTAACCGGGGGTTACACAGATACGCAGTATTTT	CASSLTGGYTDTQYF
NA	TRBJ2-5	TRBV7-3	NA	TGTGCCAGCAGCTTATTGGGAGGCGATATCCAAGAGACCCAGTACTTC	CASSLLGGDIQETQYF
NA	TRBJ1-3	TRBV28	NA	TGTGCCATCGTTTCCGGGACTGTTGGAAACACCATATATTTT	CAIVSGTVGNTIYF
NA	TRBJ1-6	TRBV6-1	NA	TGTGCCAGCAGTGAAGCTAGTCTGGTCTCACCCCTCCACTTT	CASSEASLVSPLHF
NA	TRBJ2-2	TRBV19	NA	TGTGCCAGTAGCACCGGTTGGGGGGAACGGGAGCTGTTTTTT	CASSTGWGERELFF
NA	TRBJ2-3	TRBV19	NA	TGTGCCAGTAGTATACAAGATACGCAGTATTTT	CASSIQDTQYF
NA	TRBJ2-3	TRBV7-9	NA	TGTGCCAGCAGCTTCAACCTCAGGGAAAACACAGATACGCAGTATTTT	CASSFNLRENTDTQYF
NA	TRBJ1-5	TRBV3-1/TRBV3-2	few	TGTGCCAGCAGCCAAGGGTCTGGGCCAGCAAATCAGCCCCAGCATTTT	CASSQGSGPANQPQHF
NA	TRBJ2-5	TRBV19	NA	TGTGCCAGTAGTATAGGCAGGGATGGTGCGGAGACCCAGTACTTC	CASSIGRDGAETQYF
TRBD2	TRBJ2-1	TRBV4-1	NA	TGCGCCAGCAGCACGACTAGCGGGGGGCGGGATGAGCAGTTCTTC	CASSTTSGGRDEQFF
NA	TRBJ1-5	TRBV19	NA	TGTGCCAGTAGTATTGGGAGGGGCCTTCAGCCCCAGCATTTT	CASSIGRGLQPQHF
NA	TRBJ1-6	TRBV27	NA	TGTGCCAGCAGTCCCTGGGGGCGTAATTCACCCCTCCACTTT	CASSPWGRNSPLHF
NA	TRBJ1-2	TRBV20-1	NA	TGCAGTGCTAGAGCAGGGGATGGCTACACCTTC	CSARAGDGYTF
TRBD1	TRBJ1-5	TRBV7-7	NA	TGTGCTAGCAGCTCCAAGACAGGGAAAGTTAGGGAGAATCAGCCCCAGCATTTT	CASSSKTGKVRENQPQHF
NA	TRBJ1-5	TRBV27	NA	TGTGCCAGCAGTTTTGTAGGGGCGTACAATCAGCCCCAGCATTTT	CASSFVGAYNQPQHF
TRBD1	TRBJ2-6	TRBV19	once	TGTGCCAGTAGTCCTTGGTACTGGGACAGGGAGGCTGGGGCCAACGTCCTGACTTTC	CASSPWYWDREAGANVLTF
NA	TRBJ2-7	TRBV7-6	NA	TGTGCCAGCAGCTTGGCGGGGGCGGACTACGAGCAGTACTTC	CASSLAGADYEQYF
TRBD1	TRBJ1-3	TRBV6-6	NA	TGTGCCAGCAGGGGGACAGGGGGCTCTGGAAACACCATATATTTT	CASRGTGGSGNTIYF
NA	TRBJ2-7	TRBV7-8	NA	TGTGCCAGCAGCCAACAGGTCCGCTACGAGCAGTACTTC	CASSQQVRYEQYF
TRBD1	TRBJ1-1	TRBV27	NA	TGTGCCAGCAGTTTGTCAATCGGGACAGGGACTGAAGCTTTCTTT	CASSLSIGTGTEAFF
NA	TRBJ1-5	TRBV9	NA	TGTGCCAGCAGCCAAGAAGGACAGAGGTCTCAGCCCCAGCATTTT	CASSQEGQRSQPQHF
NA	TRBJ2-1	TRBV15	once	TGTGCCACCATGGACACCCTCTACAATGAGCAGTTCTTC	CATMDTLYNEQFF
TRBD1	TRBJ2-5	TRBV27	NA	TGTGCCAGCAGCCACCTAACAGGGGGCGAAGAGACCCAGTACTTC	CASSHLTGGEETQYF
NA	TRBJ2-2	TRBV7-2	NA	TGTGCCAGCAGCTTAGAAGGGGACATCAGGATCGGGGAGCTGTTTTTT	CASSLEGDIRIGELFF
NA	TRBJ1-1	TRBV24-1	NA	TGTGCCACCAGTGATTTGCAACTAGGTTGGGAGAACACTGAAGCTTTCTTT	CATSDLQLGWENTEAFF